The 19 T cell receptor beta chains reported below all come from one sample, sequenced in a study of cytomegalovirus exposure and HLA in healthy donors. It was with 60 Vbeta and 13 Jbeta primers that the PCR ran. Here immunoSEQ multiplex PCR was the method, and the copy in TCRdb shows in-frame clones only, minus some. The data hold 54,000 or so clones, with about 50% observed a single time. Sample: PBMCs. The receptors stem from a human donor in good health.

The rearrangement links TRBV10-3 to TRBJ2-3; possible D gene TRBD2, 5 bases. Germline values: CDR1 ENHRY, CDR2 SYGVKD. The CDR3 runs to 12 residues. Trimming shortened V by 9 bases and J by 8 bases, and 15 bases separated the two germline ends. The CDR3 reads CAMGMAGSTQYF. The CDR3 coding sequence is TGTGCCATGGGCATGGCGGGTTCTACGCAGTATTTT.

The chain carries TRBV25-1 and TRBJ1-1; no clear D. The germline V gene has CDR1 MGHDK and CDR2 SYGVNS. Trimming removed 6 bases from V and 6 bases from J, with 8 bases in between. CDR3 length equals 11 residues. The CDR3 DNA sequence: TGTGCCAGCAGGGAACAGTCTGAAGCTTTCTTT. Translation: CASREQSEAFF. Based on the CDR3 plus reference TRBV25-1 and TRBJ1-1, the full variable domain is EADIYQTPRYLVIGTGKKITLECSQTMGHDKMYWYQQDPGMELHLIHYSYGVNSTEKGDLSSESTVSRIRTEHFPLTLESARPSHTSQYLCASREQSEAFFGQGTRLTVV.

A few counts support this clone. This chain uses TRBV30 with TRBJ1-6; D not certain. The CDR3 is made up of 14 amino acids. The germline gives CDR1 GTSNPN, CDR2 SVGIG (reference sequence). V lost 3 bases and J 10 bases, leaving 16 bases between the germline ends. The CDR3 reads CAWRLAGGDSPLHF. As DNA, the CDR3 is TGTGCCTGGAGGTTGGCAGGAGGAGACTCACCCCTCCACTTT.

CDR3 coding DNA: TGTGCCAGCAGCTTAGCGAGTAGCGGGAACTACGAGCAGTACTTC. This encodes CASSLASSGNYEQYF. The chain carries TRBV7-8 and TRBJ2-7; 8 positions match TRBD2. The CDR3 spans 15 residues. Germline V gene lookup returns CDR1 SGHVS and CDR2 FQNEAQ. J lost 3 bases, V lost 0 bases, and 4 bases had no gene match.

Only a few counts were recorded for this clone. V gene TRBV6-6 combines with J gene TRBJ1-1; D is perhaps TRBD1 (5 bases). Germline lookup yields CDR1 MNHNY and CDR2 SVGAGI (reference sequence). Trimming cost V 2 bases and J 4 bases, with 8 bases left between them. This CDR3 is 13 amino acids long. The CDR3 DNA is TGTGCCAGCAGTTACGGGGGGGGCACTGAAGCTTTCTTT. This translates into CASSYGGGTEAFF.

This clone has only a few counts. The V and J genes are TRBV5-1 and TRBJ2-1, with 10 bases aligning to TRBD1. The CDR3 loop spans 14 amino acids. The trim removed 2 bases at V and 7 bases at J, leaving 3 bases unmatched. Germline assignment: CDR1 SGHRS and CDR2 YFSETQ. The CDR3: CASSFRTGGNEQFF. In DNA, the CDR3 is TGCGCCAGCAGCTTCAGGACAGGGGGGAATGAGCAGTTCTTC.

This clone has a handful of counts. The V and J genes are TRBV18 and TRBJ2-3; the match to TRBD2 covers 13 bases. CDR3 length equals 16 residues. Trimming cost V 0 bases and J 10 bases; bases outside gene matches: 7. Germline V gene sequence: CDR1 KGHSH, CDR2 LQKENI. The CDR3 region is CASSPPTSGGLQSQYF. The CDR3 nucleotides read TGTGCCAGCTCACCACCGACTAGCGGGGGGCTGCAATCGCAGTATTTT.

The V gene is TRBV4-2, the J gene TRBJ2-1; 12 bases agree with TRBD1. The V and J ends lost 1 base and 8 bases, in that order; junction bases with no gene match: 3. The CDR3 has 15 residues. Germline CDR1 is LGHNA and CDR2 is YNFKEQ. The chain's CDR3 is CASSQGGTGGDEQFF. As DNA, the CDR3 is TGTGCCAGCAGCCAAGGGGGGACAGGGGGCGATGAGCAGTTCTTC.

The chain employs TRBV30 and TRBJ2-7; perhaps TRBD1 as D (6 bases). CDR1 is GTSNPN and CDR2 is SVGIG in the germline V gene (reference sequence). The CDR3 totals 12 residues. V was cut by 5 bases and J by 2 bases, with 10 bases left in between. The CDR3 is CAWSGTTYEQYF. CDR3 coding DNA: TGTGCCTGGTCCGGGACAACCTACGAGCAGTACTTC.

V gene TRBV4-2 combines with J gene TRBJ1-2; unclear D gene. The CDR3 covers 21 residues. The V end lost 4 bases, the J end lost 3 bases, and 33 bases lay between the germline ends. Germline CDR1 and CDR2: LGHNA and YNFKEQ. The CDR3 spells CASSPHIHGRQDRGMDYGYTF. In DNA form, the CDR3 reads TGTGCCAGCAGCCCACACATTCACGGGCGTCAAGACCGGGGAATGGACTATGGCTACACCTTC.

This clone was seen a handful of times. CDR3 nucleotides: TGTGCCAGCAGCGAGAGGAGTGCCGGTTCACCCCTCCACTTT. It yields the protein CASSERSAGSPLHF. The chain links TRBV27 to TRBJ1-6, with D uncertain. Germline V CDR1 and CDR2: MNHEY, SMNVEV (reference sequence). V shed 6 bases and J shed 9 bases, with 15 bases lying between them. The CDR3 has 14 residues.

This CDR3 is CASSRRGGASDTQYF. The CDR3, as DNA: TGTGCCAGCAGTCGCCGCGGGGGGGCCTCAGATACGCAGTATTTT. The V call is TRBV6-5, the J call TRBJ2-3, with 9 nucleotides matching TRBD2. Trimming removed 5 bases from V and 4 bases from J; junction bases left unmatched: 7. Germline V gene data show CDR1 as MNHEY and CDR2 as SVGAGI. The CDR3 has 15 amino acids.

The chain recombines TRBV18 with TRBJ2-5; the D gene is possibly TRBD1 (6 bases). Germline CDR1 is KGHSH and CDR2 is LQKENI. The CDR3 totals 14 residues. The V end was cut by 3 bases, the J end by 1 base, with 9 bases between. The CDR3 DNA is TGTGCCAGCTCACCGGGGGACACCCAAGAGACCCAGTACTTC. Protein: CASSPGDTQETQYF.

V and J are TRBV5-1 and TRBJ1-2, with TRBD1 identical over 9 bases. With V trimmed by 3 bases and J by 8 bases, 5 bases remained unmatched. This CDR3 has 13 amino acids. CDR1 is SGHRS, CDR2 YFSETQ, per germline. This CDR3 reads CASSSGQGLGYTF. DNA for the CDR3: TGCGCCAGCAGCTCGGGACAGGGTTTAGGCTACACCTTC.

The chain combines TRBV2 with TRBJ2-3; 7 bases line up with TRBD2. This CDR3 comprises 21 residues. Germline assignment: CDR1 SNHLY and CDR2 FYNNEI. After removal of 0 bases from V and 0 bases from J, the junction contained 18 bases not matched to a gene. In DNA, the CDR3 is TGTGCCAGCAGTGAAGCGCCTAGGTGGGACTACTACTCCCCTAGCACAGATACGCAGTATTTT. This gives the protein CASSEAPRWDYYSPSTDTQYF.

J is TRBJ1-2 and V is TRBV4-1, with TRBD1 as a possible D gene (6 bases). Looked up from germline, CDR1 is MGHRA and CDR2 is YSYEKL. The length of the CDR3 is 17 residues. V shed 0 bases and J shed 1 base, with 15 bases lying between them. The CDR3 protein is CASSQDPRQAFNYGYTF. Here the CDR3 DNA reads TGCGCCAGCAGCCAAGATCCGAGACAGGCGTTTAACTATGGCTACACCTTC.

This chain joins TRBV2 and TRBJ1-6; 9 nucleotides align to TRBD1. V was clipped by 8 bases and J by 8 bases; unmatched bases: 10. CDR3 length: 15 amino acids. Per the germline V gene, CDR1 is SNHLY and CDR2 is FYNNEI. The CDR3 nucleotides read TGTGCCAGCTCCTACAGGGGGCAGGGCGATTCACCCCTCCACTTT. Translated: CASSYRGQGDSPLHF.

The chain joins TRBV20-1 to TRBJ1-3; no clear D gene. CDR3 length: 11 residues. V was shortened by 5 bases and J by 4 bases, with 6 bases between the two germline ends. The germline CDR1 and CDR2 sequences are DFQATT and SNEGSKA (reference sequence). The CDR3 sequence is CSAFRGNTIYF. The CDR3 bases are TGCAGTGCTTTCAGGGGAAACACCATATATTTT.

The chain recombines TRBV28 with TRBJ1-5; D ambiguous. Trimming left V 4 bases short and J 7 bases short, with 8 bases between. This CDR3 spans 12 amino acids. The germline V gene encodes CDR1 MDHEN and CDR2 SYDVKM. CDR3 coding DNA: TGTGCCAGCAGTTCCCGACTCCAGCCCCAGCATTTT. Translation gives CASSSRLQPQHF.